This T cell receptor beta chain comes out of a study of human T cells and chemical hapten exposure. V was shortened by 5 bases and J by 3 bases, with 10 bases between the two germline ends. CDR1 is SEHNR, CDR2 FQNEAQ, per germline (reference sequence). The CDR3 sequence is 14 residues long. This clonotype has at least ten counts. Using its own MiXCR run on the RACE reads, TCRdb lists one record per CDR3 protein. The repertoire holds about 93,000 distinct CDR3 sequences, with 7.5% to 9.5% as singletons. The time point is: pre-sensitization, week 0. This sample's treatment: therapeutic diphenylcyclopropenone sensitization with weekly scalp DPC. Phlebotomy was performed prior to application of every patch test.

This TCR derives from a man in his forties with alopecia areata. Some clones in this sample may be carry-over from other donors' samples. The specimen comprised whole blood, sampled in connection with sensitization to the hapten diphenylcyclopropenone (DPC). V and J are TRBV7-9 and TRBJ2-2; D unclear. CDR3 in amino acids: CASSVSRDTGELFF. CDR3 sequence (DNA): TGTGCCAGCAGCGTGAGCCGGGACACCGGGGAGCTGTTTTTT.